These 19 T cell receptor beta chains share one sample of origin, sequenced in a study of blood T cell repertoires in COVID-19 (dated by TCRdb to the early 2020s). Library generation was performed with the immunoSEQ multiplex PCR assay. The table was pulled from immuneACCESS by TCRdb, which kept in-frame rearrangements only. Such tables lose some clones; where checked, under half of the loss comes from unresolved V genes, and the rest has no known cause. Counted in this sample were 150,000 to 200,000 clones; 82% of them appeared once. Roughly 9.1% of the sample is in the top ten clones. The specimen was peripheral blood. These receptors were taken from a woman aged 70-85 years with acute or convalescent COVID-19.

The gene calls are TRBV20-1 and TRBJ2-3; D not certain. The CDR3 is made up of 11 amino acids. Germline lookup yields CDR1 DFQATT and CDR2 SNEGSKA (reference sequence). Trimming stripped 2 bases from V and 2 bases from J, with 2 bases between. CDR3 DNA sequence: TGCAGTGCTAGACTCACAGATACGCAGTATTTT. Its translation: CSARLTDTQYF.

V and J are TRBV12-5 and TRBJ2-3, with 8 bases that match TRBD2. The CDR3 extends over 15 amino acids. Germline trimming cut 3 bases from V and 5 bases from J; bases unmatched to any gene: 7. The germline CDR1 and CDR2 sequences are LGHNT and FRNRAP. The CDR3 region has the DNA TGTGCTAGTGGTTTATCGCGGGGGGCTGTAGATACGCAGTATTTT. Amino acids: CASGLSRGAVDTQYF.

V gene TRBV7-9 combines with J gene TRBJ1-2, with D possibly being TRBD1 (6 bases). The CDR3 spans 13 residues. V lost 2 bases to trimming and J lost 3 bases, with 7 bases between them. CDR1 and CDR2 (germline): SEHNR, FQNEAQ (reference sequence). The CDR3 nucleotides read TGTGCCAGCAGCTTACGACAGGACTATGGCTACACCTTC. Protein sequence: CASSLRQDYGYTF.

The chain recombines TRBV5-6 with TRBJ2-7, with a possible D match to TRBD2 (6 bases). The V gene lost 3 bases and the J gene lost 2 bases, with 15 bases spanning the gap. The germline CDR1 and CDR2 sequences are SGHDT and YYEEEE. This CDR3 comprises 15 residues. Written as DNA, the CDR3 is TGTGCCAGCAGCTGGAGGGGAGACGGACCCTACGAGCAGTACTTC. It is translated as CASSWRGDGPYEQYF.

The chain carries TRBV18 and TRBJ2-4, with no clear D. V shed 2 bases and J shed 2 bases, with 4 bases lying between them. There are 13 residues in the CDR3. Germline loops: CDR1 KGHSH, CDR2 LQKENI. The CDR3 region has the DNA TGTGCCAGCTCACCAAACTCCAAAAACATTCAGTACTTC. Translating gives CASSPNSKNIQYF.

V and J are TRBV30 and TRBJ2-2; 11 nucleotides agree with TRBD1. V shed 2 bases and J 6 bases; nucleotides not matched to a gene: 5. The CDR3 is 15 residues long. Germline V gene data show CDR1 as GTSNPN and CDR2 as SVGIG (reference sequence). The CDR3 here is CAWSYLGQGAGELFF. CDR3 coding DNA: TGTGCCTGGAGTTATTTGGGACAGGGGGCCGGGGAGCTGTTTTTT.

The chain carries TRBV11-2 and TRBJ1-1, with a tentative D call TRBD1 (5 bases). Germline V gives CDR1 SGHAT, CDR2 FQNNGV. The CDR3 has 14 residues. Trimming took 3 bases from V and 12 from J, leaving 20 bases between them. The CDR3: CASSFPQCTPGTFF. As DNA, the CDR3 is TGTGCCAGCAGCTTTCCACAGTGTACCCCAGGGACTTTCTTT.

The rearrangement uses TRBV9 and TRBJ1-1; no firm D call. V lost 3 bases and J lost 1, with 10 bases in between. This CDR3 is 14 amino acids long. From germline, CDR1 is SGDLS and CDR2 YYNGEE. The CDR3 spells CASSARGGNTEAFF. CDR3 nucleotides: TGTGCCAGCAGCGCCCGAGGAGGGAACACTGAAGCTTTCTTT.

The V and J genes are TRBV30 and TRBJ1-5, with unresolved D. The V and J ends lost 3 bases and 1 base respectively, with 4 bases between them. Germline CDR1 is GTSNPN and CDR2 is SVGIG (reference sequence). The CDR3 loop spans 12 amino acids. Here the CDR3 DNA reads TGTGCCTGGAGCGGGAGCAATCAGCCCCAGCATTTT. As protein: CAWSGSNQPQHF.

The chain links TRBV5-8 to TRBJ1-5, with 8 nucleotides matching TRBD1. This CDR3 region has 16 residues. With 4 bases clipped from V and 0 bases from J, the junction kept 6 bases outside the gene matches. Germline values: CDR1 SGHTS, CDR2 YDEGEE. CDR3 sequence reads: CASSPGTGNSNQPQHF. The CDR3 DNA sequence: TGTGCCAGCAGCCCCGGGACAGGCAATAGCAATCAGCCCCAGCATTTT.

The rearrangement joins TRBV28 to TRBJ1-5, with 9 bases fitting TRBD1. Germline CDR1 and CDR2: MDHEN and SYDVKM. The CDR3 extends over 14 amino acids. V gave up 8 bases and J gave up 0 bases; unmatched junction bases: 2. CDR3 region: CASDRGYSNQPQHF. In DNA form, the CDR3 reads TGTGCCAGCGACAGGGGGTATAGCAATCAGCCCCAGCATTTT.

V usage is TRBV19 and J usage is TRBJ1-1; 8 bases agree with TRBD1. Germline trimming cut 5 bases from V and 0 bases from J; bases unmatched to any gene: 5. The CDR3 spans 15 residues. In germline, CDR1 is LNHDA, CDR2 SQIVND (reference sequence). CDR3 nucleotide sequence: TGTGCCAGTAGTCCGTGGGACAGGTTGAACACTGAAGCTTTCTTT. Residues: CASSPWDRLNTEAFF.

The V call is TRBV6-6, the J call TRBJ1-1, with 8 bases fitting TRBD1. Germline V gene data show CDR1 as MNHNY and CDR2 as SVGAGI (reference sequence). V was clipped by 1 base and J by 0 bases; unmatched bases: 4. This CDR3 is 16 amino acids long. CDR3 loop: CASSYWGQVMNTEAFF. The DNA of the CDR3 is TGTGCCAGCAGTTACTGGGGACAGGTCATGAACACTGAAGCTTTCTTT.

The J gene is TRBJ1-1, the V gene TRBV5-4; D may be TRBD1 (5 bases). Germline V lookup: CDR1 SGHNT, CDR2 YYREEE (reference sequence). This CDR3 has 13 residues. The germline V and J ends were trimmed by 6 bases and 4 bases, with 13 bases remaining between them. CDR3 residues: CASTLGGSTEAFF. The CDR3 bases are TGTGCCAGCACCCTGGGGGGGAGCACTGAAGCTTTCTTT.

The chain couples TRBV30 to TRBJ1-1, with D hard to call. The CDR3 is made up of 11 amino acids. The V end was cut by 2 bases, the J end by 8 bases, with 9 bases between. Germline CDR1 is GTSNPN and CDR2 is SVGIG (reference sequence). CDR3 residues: CAWSKGGEAFF. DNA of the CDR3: TGTGCCTGGAGTAAGGGAGGGGAAGCTTTCTTT.

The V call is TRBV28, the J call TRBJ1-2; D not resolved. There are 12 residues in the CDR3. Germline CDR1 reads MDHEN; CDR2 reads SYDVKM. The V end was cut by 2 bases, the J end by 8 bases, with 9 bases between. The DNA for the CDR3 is TGTGCCAGCAGTTTAATGAGGGAAGGCTACACCTTC. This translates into CASSLMREGYTF.

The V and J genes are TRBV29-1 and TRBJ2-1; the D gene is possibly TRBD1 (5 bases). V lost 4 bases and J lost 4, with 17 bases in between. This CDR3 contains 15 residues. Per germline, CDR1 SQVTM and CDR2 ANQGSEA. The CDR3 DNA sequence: TGCAGCGTTGTCGTGGGGCGCCCGTCGTACAATGAGCAGTTCTTC. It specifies CSVVVGRPSYNEQFF.

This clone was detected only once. CDR3: CASSMDRGYEQFF. CDR3 in DNA: TGTGCCAGTAGTATGGACAGGGGCTATGAGCAGTTCTTC. The V gene is TRBV19, the J gene TRBJ2-1; 9 bases align to TRBD1. With V trimmed by 3 bases and J by 8 bases, 2 bases remained unmatched. This CDR3 region has 13 residues. From germline, CDR1 is LNHDA and CDR2 SQIVND (reference sequence). Supplemented by reference TRBV19 and TRBJ2-1, the full variable domain reads DGGITQSPKYLFRKEGQNVTLSCEQNLNHDAMYWYRQDPGQGLRLIYYSQIVNDFQKGDIAEGYSVSREKKESFPLTVTSAQKNPTAFYLCASSMDRGYEQFFGPGTRLTVL.

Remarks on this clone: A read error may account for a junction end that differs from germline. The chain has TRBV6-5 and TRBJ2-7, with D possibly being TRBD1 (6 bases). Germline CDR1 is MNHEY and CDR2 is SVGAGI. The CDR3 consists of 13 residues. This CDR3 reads CASSYSSRGSRDF. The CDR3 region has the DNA TGTGCCAGCAGTTACTCGAGTAGGGGGAGTCGAGACTTC.